The present T cell receptor beta chain was sequenced within a study of blood T cell repertoires in COVID-19. The wider study: Acute and convalescent COVID-19 specimens originated in the United States, Italy and Spain.

Using immunoSEQ multiplex PCR, the repertoire was profiled, and TCRdb retains in-frame clones only, with some absent. The table has 50,000 to 65,000 clones, almost 90% seen once. Trimming left V 1 base short and J 0 bases short, with 5 bases between. The germline V gene encodes CDR1 SGHRS and CDR2 YFSETQ. CDR3 length equals 14 residues. The clonotype was recovered from a man in his 60s with acute or convalescent COVID-19. The source material was peripheral blood. This chain uses TRBV5-1 with TRBJ2-1; D gene unclear. The CDR3 loop reads CASSLLSSYNEQFF. The CDR3 coding sequence is TGCGCCAGCAGCTTGCTGAGCTCCTACAATGAGCAGTTCTTC.